What follows are 21 T cell receptor beta chains derived from one specimen sequenced in a study of blood T cell repertoires in COVID-19. Method: immunoSEQ multiplex PCR; TCRdb's copy keeps in-frame clones and lacks some. The sample has approximately 110,000 clones; roughly 79% are singletons. Sequenced sample: peripheral blood. All receptors come from a woman in her 70s with acute or convalescent COVID-19.

The V gene is TRBV28, the J gene TRBJ2-3; TRBD1 is a possible D gene (6 bases). Germline V gives CDR1 MDHEN, CDR2 SYDVKM. The length of the CDR3 is 14 residues. V gave up 2 bases and J gave up 5 bases, with 11 bases separating them. The CDR3 region is CASSLGVGGDTQYF. The CDR3 nucleotides read TGTGCCAGCAGTTTAGGCGTAGGGGGAGATACGCAGTATTTT.

The chain combines TRBV19 with TRBJ2-5, with a weak D call TRBD1 (5 bases). Trimming cost V 3 bases and J 4 bases, with 9 bases left between them. The CDR3 is made up of 13 amino acids. Germline loops: CDR1 LNHDA, CDR2 SQIVND (reference sequence). The CDR3 DNA reads as TGTGCCAGTAGTATTAGGGGCCCAGAGACCCAGTACTTC. This encodes CASSIRGPETQYF.

The chain combines TRBV6-2 or TRBV6-3 with TRBJ1-5; D is unresolved. The CDR3 sequence is 16 residues long. Germline V gene lookup returns CDR1 MNHEY and CDR2 SVGEGT. The germline V and J ends were trimmed by 2 bases and 0 bases, with 11 bases remaining between them. This CDR3 is CASSYAAAYSNQPQHF. CDR3 bases: TGTGCCAGCAGTTACGCGGCGGCCTATAGCAATCAGCCCCAGCATTTT.

The V call is TRBV11-2, the J call TRBJ1-2; 9 bases match TRBD1. The germline V gene has CDR1 SGHAT and CDR2 FQNNGV. Trimming at V came to 5 bases and at J to 3 bases, leaving 10 bases not matched to a gene. This CDR3 has 16 residues. The CDR3 sequence is CASSPLRDRAYYGYTF. The CDR3 DNA sequence: TGTGCCAGCAGCCCGCTACGGGACAGGGCCTACTATGGCTACACCTTC.

This clone was counted a single time. V and J are TRBV20-1 and TRBJ2-5; D might be TRBD2 (6 bases). Germline V lookup: CDR1 DFQATT, CDR2 SNEGSKA (reference sequence). CDR3 length: 10 amino acids. V was shortened by 5 bases and J by 5 bases, with 6 bases between the two germline ends. CDR3 DNA: TGCAGTGCTGGGGGGGAGACCCAGTACTTC. Translated, it gives CSAGGETQYF.

The sample holds one count of this clone. This chain connects TRBV4-1 to TRBJ2-1, with TRBD2 matching over 13 bases. CDR3 length equals 15 residues. The V and J ends lost 2 bases and 7 bases, in that order; junction bases with no gene match: 2. Germline V gene lookup returns CDR1 MGHRA and CDR2 YSYEKL. In DNA form, the CDR3 reads TGCGCCAGCAGCCAAATGGGACTAGCGGGGAATGAGCAGTTCTTC. Its protein product is CASSQMGLAGNEQFF.

Only a few counts were recorded for this clone. The junction does not match germline at one end; this may be a read error. The chain uses TRBV4-3 and TRBJ1-4; TRBD1 agrees at 8 bases. This CDR3 spans 18 amino acids. Germline CDR1 LGHNA, CDR2 YSLEER. The CDR3 spells CASSQEGPGTGRGQVLSF. CDR3 DNA: TGCGCCAGCAGCCAAGAAGGACCAGGGACTGGTCGGGGACAGGTTCTGTCTTTT.

The chain uses TRBV10-1 and TRBJ2-2; no clear D. CDR1 is WNHNN and CDR2 is SYGVQD in the germline V gene (reference sequence). V lost 4 bases, J lost 4 bases, and 4 bases lay in between. The CDR3 has 12 amino acids. CDR3 sequence reads: CASSGSTGELFF. CDR3 bases: TGCGCCAGCAGTGGGAGCACCGGGGAGCTGTTTTTT.

This chain uses TRBV3-1 (or the pseudogene TRBV3-2) with TRBJ2-3; weak D call: TRBD2 (6 bases). The germline gives CDR1 LGHDT, CDR2 YNNKEL (reference sequence). V lost 4 bases and J lost 6, with 11 bases in between. CDR3 length: 13 amino acids. The CDR3 nucleotides read TGTGCCAGCAGCCCTCGGGGGAGGGATACGCAGTATTTT. Its translation is CASSPRGRDTQYF.

The chain uses TRBV6-2 or TRBV6-3 and TRBJ1-5; D not certain. CDR3 length: 16 residues. CDR1 and CDR2 from the germline V gene are MNHEY and SVGEGT. Trimming took 2 bases from V and 0 from J, leaving 11 bases between them. The CDR3 nucleotides are TGTGCCAGCAGTTACAGTGGAGGTTTTAGCAATCAGCCCCAGCATTTT. Translated: CASSYSGGFSNQPQHF.

J is TRBJ1-1 and V is TRBV5-1, with 9 bases lining up with TRBD1. CDR1 and CDR2 from the germline V gene are SGHRS and YFSETQ. V lost 5 bases, J lost 1 base, and 9 bases stayed unmatched. The length of the CDR3 is 16 residues. The CDR3 nucleotides read TGCGCCAGCAGGGGAGGACAGGGGACTCCGAACACTGAAGCTTTCTTT. Its translation: CASRGGQGTPNTEAFF. Drawing the rest from reference TRBV5-1 and TRBJ1-1, the complete variable domain is KAGVTQTPRYLIKTRGQQVTLSCSPISGHRSVSWYQQTPGQGLQFLFEYFSETQRNKGNFPGRFSGRQFSNSRSEMNVSTLELGDSALYLCASRGGQGTPNTEAFFGQGTRLTVV.

This rearrangement joins TRBV30 to TRBJ1-2; 9 nucleotides agree with TRBD1. V lost 3 bases and J lost 2; bases outside the gene matches: 4. Germline CDR1 and CDR2: GTSNPN and SVGIG (reference sequence). The CDR3 runs 14 residues. The CDR3 reads CAWSPTGGNYGYTF. The CDR3 DNA reads TGTGCCTGGAGCCCGACAGGGGGGAACTATGGCTACACCTTC.

The chain is built from TRBV6-1 and TRBJ2-7; D might be TRBD2 (7 bases). V lost 3 bases and J lost 2, with 11 bases in between. The CDR3 is made up of 14 amino acids. CDR1 MNHNS and CDR2 SASEGT come from the germline V gene. The CDR3 bases are TGTGCCAGCAGTGAGGGGCGGGGGCCCTACGAGCAGTACTTC. Protein: CASSEGRGPYEQYF.

The rearrangement links TRBV19 to TRBJ2-7; perhaps TRBD1 as D (6 bases). The ends were cut back, 5 bases at V and 4 bases at J, with 15 bases in the middle. CDR1 LNHDA and CDR2 SQIVND come from the germline V gene (reference sequence). This CDR3 has 14 residues. The DNA of the CDR3 is TGTGCCAGTAGTGGGGGACATCGCTCTTACGAGCAGTACTTC. The encoded protein is CASSGGHRSYEQYF.

V gene TRBV15 combines with J gene TRBJ2-3, with a tentative D call TRBD2 (6 bases). Trimming took off 0 bases at V and 1 base at J, with 11 bases between the two ends. Germline V gives CDR1 LNHNV, CDR2 YYDKDF (reference sequence). This CDR3 spans 16 amino acids. The CDR3 is CATSRETGARTDTQYF. In nucleotides, the CDR3 is TGTGCCACCAGCAGAGAAACGGGAGCCCGCACAGATACGCAGTATTTT.

The chain has TRBV9 and TRBJ1-6; D might be TRBD1 (5 bases). This CDR3 is 13 amino acids long. Trimming removed 3 bases at V and 9 bases at J, with 10 bases between. Per the germline V gene, CDR1 is SGDLS and CDR2 is YYNGEE. The CDR3 here is CASSARESSPLHF. The CDR3 coding sequence is TGTGCCAGCAGCGCCAGGGAAAGTTCACCCCTCCACTTT. Variable domain in full (rest from reference TRBV9 and TRBJ1-6): DSGVTQTPKHLITATGQRVTLRCSPRSGDLSVYWYQQSLDQGLQFLIQYYNGEERAKGNILERFSAQQFPDLHSELNLSSLELGDSALYFCASSARESSPLHFGNGTRLTVT.

V is TRBV6-2 or TRBV6-3 and J is TRBJ2-3, with D maybe TRBD2 (5 bases). CDR1 and CDR2 (germline): MNHEY, SVGEGT. This CDR3 has 15 amino acids. V lost 2 bases to trimming and J lost 2 bases, with 11 bases between them. This CDR3 reads CASSYGRFSTDTQYF. DNA for the CDR3: TGTGCCAGCAGTTACGGGAGATTTTCCACAGATACGCAGTATTTT.

The rearrangement uses TRBV9 and TRBJ1-4; possible D gene TRBD1, 5 bases. The CDR3 has 13 amino acids. Germline lookup yields CDR1 SGDLS and CDR2 YYNGEE. The V end was cut by 7 bases, the J end by 6 bases, with 13 bases between. The CDR3 region has the DNA TGTGCCAGCCAAAGGGGTACTGATGAAAAACTGTTTTTT. Its translation: CASQRGTDEKLFF.

This chain uses TRBV7-7 with TRBJ2-5; a possible D gene is TRBD2 (7 bases). Germline V gene data show CDR1 as SSHAT and CDR2 as FNYEAQ (reference sequence). CDR3 length equals 15 residues. With 5 bases removed from V and 1 base from J, the gap between germline ends came to 14 bases. CDR3 nucleotides: TGTGCCAGCAGCCCAGGGCGGGGGCCCCAAGAGACCCAGTACTTC. This gives the protein CASSPGRGPQETQYF.

This rearrangement joins TRBV11-2 to TRBJ2-3; D possibly corresponds to TRBD2 (6 bases). V lost 5 bases and J lost 4, with 10 bases in between. The germline V gene encodes CDR1 SGHAT and CDR2 FQNNGV. The CDR3 has 13 residues. The CDR3 DNA sequence: TGTGCCAGCAGCGGAGGGCGCCCAGATACGCAGTATTTT. It is translated as CASSGGRPDTQYF.

V and J are TRBV7-2 and TRBJ1-5; D gene unclear. Per germline, CDR1 SGHTA and CDR2 FQGNSA. The CDR3 is 13 residues long. V lost 5 bases, J lost 6 bases, and 11 bases lay in between. The chain's CDR3 is CASSQRGGQPQHF. CDR3 in DNA: TGTGCCAGCAGCCAACGGGGAGGTCAGCCCCAGCATTTT.